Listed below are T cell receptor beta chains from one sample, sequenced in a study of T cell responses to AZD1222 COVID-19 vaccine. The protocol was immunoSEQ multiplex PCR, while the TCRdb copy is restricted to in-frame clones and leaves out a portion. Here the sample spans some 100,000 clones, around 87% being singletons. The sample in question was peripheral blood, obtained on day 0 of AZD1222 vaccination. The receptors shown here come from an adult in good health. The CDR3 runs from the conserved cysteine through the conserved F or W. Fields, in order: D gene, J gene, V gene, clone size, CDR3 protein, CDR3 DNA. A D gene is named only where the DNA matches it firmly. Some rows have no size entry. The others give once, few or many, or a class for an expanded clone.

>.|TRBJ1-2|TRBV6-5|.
CASRGTPGNYGYTF
TGTGCCAGCAGAGGGACACCTGGGAACTATGGCTACACCTTC
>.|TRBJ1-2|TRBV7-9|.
CASSLNYGYTF
TGTGCCAGCAGCCTGAACTATGGCTACACCTTC
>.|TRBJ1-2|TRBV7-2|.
CASSFMGNFGYTF
TGTGCCAGCAGCTTTATGGGGAATTTCGGCTACACCTTC
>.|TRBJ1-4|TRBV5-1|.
CASGESSTNEKLFF
TGCGCCAGCGGGGAGTCCTCAACTAATGAAAAACTGTTTTTT
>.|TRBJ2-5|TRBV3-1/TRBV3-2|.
CASSHSFETQYF
TGTGCCAGCAGCCATAGTTTCGAGACCCAGTACTTC
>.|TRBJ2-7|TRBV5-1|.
CASSLGGRPAYEQYF
TGCGCCAGCAGCTTGGGGGGCAGGCCCGCCTACGAGCAGTACTTC
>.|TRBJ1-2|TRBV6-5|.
CASFRGSGYTF
TGTGCCAGCTTCCGGGGATCTGGCTACACCTTC
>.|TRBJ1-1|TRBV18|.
CASSLTDTEAFF
TGTGCCAGCTCACTTACGGACACTGAAGCTTTCTTT
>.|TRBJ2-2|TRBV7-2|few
CASRPDGSPGELFF
TGTGCCAGCAGACCCGATGGGTCGCCCGGGGAGCTGTTTTTT
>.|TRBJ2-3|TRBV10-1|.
CASSPCGRSSTDTQYF
TGCGCCAGCAGTCCGTGTGGACGCTCTAGCACAGATACGCAGTATTTT
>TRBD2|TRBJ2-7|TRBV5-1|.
CASRGGADYEQYF
TGCGCCAGCCGGGGAGGGGCGGACTACGAGCAGTACTTC
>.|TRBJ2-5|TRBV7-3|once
CASSIGLENQETQYF
TGTGCCAGCAGCATAGGGCTCGAAAATCAAGAGACCCAGTACTTC
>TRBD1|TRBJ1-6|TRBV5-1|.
CASSSGQGANSPLHF
TGCGCCAGCAGCTCGGGGCAGGGGGCGAACTCACCCCTCCACTTT
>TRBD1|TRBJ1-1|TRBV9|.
CALSYPPGQGAFGTEAFF
TGTGCACTCAGCTATCCGCCGGGACAGGGGGCGTTCGGCACTGAAGCTTTCTTT
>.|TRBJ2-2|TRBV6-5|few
CASGPPSDTGELFF
TGTGCCAGCGGCCCTCCAAGTGACACCGGGGAGCTGTTTTTT
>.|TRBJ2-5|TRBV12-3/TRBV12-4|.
CASSRQGGETQYF
TGTGCCAGCAGCCGACAGGGAGGGGAGACCCAGTACTTC
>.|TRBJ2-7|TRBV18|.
CASSPPNQGVRGYEQYF
TGTGCCAGCTCACCTCCAAATCAGGGCGTCCGGGGCTACGAGCAGTACTTC
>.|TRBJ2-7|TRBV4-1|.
CASSQDSSGAYEQYF
TGCGCCAGCAGCCAAGACTCGTCAGGGGCCTACGAGCAGTACTTC
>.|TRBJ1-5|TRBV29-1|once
CSVMGDSNNQPQHF
TGCAGCGTCATGGGAGACAGTAACAATCAGCCCCAGCATTTT
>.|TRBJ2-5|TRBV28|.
CASSRHGIGETQYF
TGTGCCAGCAGTAGACACGGAATCGGGGAGACCCAGTACTTC
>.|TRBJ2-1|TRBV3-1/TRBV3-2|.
CASSGDLYNEQFF
TGTGCCAGCAGCGGGGACCTCTACAATGAGCAGTTCTTC
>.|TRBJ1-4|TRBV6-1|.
CASSEQLQGLGEKLFF
TGTGCCAGCAGTGAACAGCTCCAGGGCCTGGGGGAAAAACTGTTTTTT
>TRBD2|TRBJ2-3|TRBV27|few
CASRLYGLAGAPATQYF
TGTGCCAGCAGGCTTTATGGACTAGCGGGGGCCCCAGCTACGCAGTATTTT
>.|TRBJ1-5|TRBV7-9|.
CASSLEQGGNQPQHF
TGTGCCAGCAGCTTAGAACAGGGAGGCAATCAGCCCCAGCATTTT
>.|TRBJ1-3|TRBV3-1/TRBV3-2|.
CASSQVLGTIYF
TGTGCCAGCAGCCAAGTCCTGGGCACCATATATTTT
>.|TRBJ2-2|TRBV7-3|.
CASSLTQAAGELFF
TGTGCCAGCAGCTTAACGCAGGCCGCCGGGGAGCTGTTTTTT
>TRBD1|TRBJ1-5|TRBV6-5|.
CASTPTGGRNQPQHF
TGTGCCAGCACCCCGACAGGGGGCAGGAATCAGCCCCAGCATTTT
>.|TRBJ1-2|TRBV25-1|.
CASSETMWDGYTF
TGTGCCAGCAGTGAGACCATGTGGGATGGCTACACCTTC
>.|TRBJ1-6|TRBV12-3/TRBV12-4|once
CASSLRQNSPLHF
TGTGCCAGCAGTCTCCGACAGAATTCACCCCTCCACTTT
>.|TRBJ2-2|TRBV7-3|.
CASSYGAGELFF
TGTGCCAGCAGCTATGGGGCCGGGGAGCTGTTTTTT
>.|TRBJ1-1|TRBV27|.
CASSLQANTEAFF
TGTGCCAGCAGTTTACAGGCGAACACTGAAGCTTTCTTT
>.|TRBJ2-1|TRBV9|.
CASSPVGYGEQFF
TGTGCCAGCAGCCCCGTGGGGTACGGTGAGCAGTTCTTC
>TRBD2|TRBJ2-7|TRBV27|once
CASSPILAGPYEQHF
TGTGCCAGCAGTCCAATACTAGCGGGCCCCTACGAGCAGCACTTC
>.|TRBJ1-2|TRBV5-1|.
CASSLPLEGDGYTF
TGCGCCAGCAGCTTGCCCCTTGAGGGTGATGGCTACACCTTC
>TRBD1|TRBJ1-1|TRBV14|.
CASSQDRGPDLEAFF
TGTGCCAGCAGCCAGGACAGGGGGCCAGACCTTGAAGCTTTCTTT
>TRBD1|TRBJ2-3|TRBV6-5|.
CASRIDRVGDTQYF
TGTGCCAGCAGGATAGACAGGGTGGGAGATACGCAGTATTTT
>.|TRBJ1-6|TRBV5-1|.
CASTLFGEDNSPLHF
TGCGCCAGCACCCTTTTCGGGGAAGATAATTCACCCCTCCACTTT
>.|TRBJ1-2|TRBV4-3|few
CASSQVARSYGYTF
TGCGCCAGCAGCCAAGTGGCCCGTAGCTATGGCTACACCTTC
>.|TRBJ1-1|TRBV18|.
CASSPPTGSMNTEAFF
TGTGCCAGCTCACCACCGACAGGCAGCATGAACACTGAAGCTTTCTTT
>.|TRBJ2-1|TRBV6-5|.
CASSYGVTRGDEQFF
TGTGCCAGCAGTTATGGTGTAACTAGGGGGGATGAGCAGTTCTTC
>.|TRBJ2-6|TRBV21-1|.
CASSLRPDGSGANVLTF
TGTGCCAGCAGCCTCAGGCCCGATGGATCTGGGGCCAACGTCCTGACTTTC
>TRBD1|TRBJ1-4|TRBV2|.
CASSPGTGYTSATNEKLFF
TGTGCCAGCAGTCCCGGGACAGGGTATACTTCCGCAACTAATGAAAAACTGTTTTTT